The 20 T cell receptor beta chains below come from one sample, sequenced in a study of T cells after yellow fever vaccination (dated by TCRdb to about 2019). To prepare the library, 5' RACE was applied. These reads were obtained on an Illumina HiSeq 2500. TCRdb trimmed the raw reads at Q25, called clones with MiXCR and kept productive beta chains. Each CDR3 protein appears once, grouped with its most common genes and DNA. Counted in this sample were 300,000 or so distinct CDR3 sequences; roughly 13% of them appeared once. 0.4% to 0.55% of the sample is in the top ten clones. The treatment or condition label, as the study defines it: live attenuated yellow fever vaccine strain. Sequenced here: CD4+ T cells sorted from PBMCs, sampled 45 days after the yellow fever booster vaccination. All receptors derive from a man aged 25 to 40 who received the YFV17D yellow fever vaccine.

This clonotype was seen only a few times. The chain is built from TRBV7-2 and TRBJ1-1; the D is unclear. V was trimmed by 1 base and J by 8 bases, leaving 11 bases between them. The CDR3 runs to 13 residues. Per germline, CDR1 SGHTA and CDR2 FQGNSA. The CDR3 sequence: CASSLESGEEAFF. The CDR3 DNA sequence: TGTGCCAGCAGCTTAGAGTCCGGAGAAGAAGCTTTCTTT.

A few counts support this clonotype. The CDR3 spells CASSMGSQETQYF. The CDR3 nucleotides are TGTGCCAGCAGTATGGGCAGTCAAGAGACCCAGTACTTC. The chain combines TRBV14 with TRBJ2-5; no reliable D call. The CDR3 length is 13 residues. Germline V gene lookup returns CDR1 SGHDN and CDR2 FVKESK. The V gene lost 6 bases and the J gene lost 2 bases, with 10 bases spanning the gap.

V is TRBV5-1 and J is TRBJ2-1; D is perhaps TRBD2 (5 bases). The CDR3 covers 15 residues. The germline gives CDR1 SGHRS, CDR2 YFSETQ. With 4 bases removed from V and 0 bases from J, the gap between germline ends came to 11 bases. CDR3 bases: TGCGCCAGCAGCCCCGAAGGGAGCTCCTACAATGAGCAGTTCTTC. As protein: CASSPEGSSYNEQFF.

The chain combines TRBV10-2 with TRBJ2-7; 15 positions agree with TRBD2. The CDR3 has 16 amino acids. V lost 4 bases and J lost 6; bases outside the gene matches: 7. CDR1 and CDR2 from the germline V gene are WSHSY and SAAADI. DNA for the CDR3: TGCGCCAGCAGTGCCGCGGGACTAGCGGGAGGAGGCGAGCAGTACTTC. This codes for CASSAAGLAGGGEQYF.

The sample holds a few counts of this clonotype. The V and J genes are TRBV12-3 or TRBV12-4 and TRBJ1-1, with TRBD1 as a possible D gene (6 bases). The CDR3 spans 17 residues. Trimming took off 5 bases at V and 4 bases at J, with 23 bases between the two ends. The CDR3 DNA is TGTGCCAGCAGTCGCCCGACAGGCTCCTATTATAGCACTGAAGCTTTCTTT. Residues: CASSRPTGSYYSTEAFF.

This clonotype was detected a few times. This sequence joins TRBV7-2 and TRBJ2-7; TRBD1 matches 9 bases. The germline V gene encodes CDR1 SGHTA and CDR2 FQGNSA. V lost 1 base to trimming and J lost 6 bases; unmatched junction nucleotides: 4. The CDR3 contains 14 residues. Here the CDR3 reads CASSLGTGAGEQYF. The DNA of the CDR3 is TGTGCCAGCAGCTTAGGGACAGGGGCCGGCGAGCAGTACTTC.

This chain uses TRBV6-2 or TRBV6-3 with TRBJ2-7; weak D call: TRBD2 (5 bases). The CDR3 is made up of 13 amino acids. Germline V gives CDR1 MNHEY, CDR2 SVGEGT. V dropped 4 bases and J dropped 9 bases, with 16 bases sitting between them. In DNA, the CDR3 is TGTGCCAGCAGTTCTGAACTAGGATCGGTGCAGTACTTC. As protein: CASSSELGSVQYF.

V and J are TRBV7-2 and TRBJ2-1; D possibly matches TRBD1 or TRBD2 (5 bases each). The CDR3 runs to 15 residues. Per the germline V gene, CDR1 is SGHTA and CDR2 is FQGNSA. Trimming pared 5 bases from V and 6 bases from J, leaving 17 bases between. The CDR3 region is CASSPPGAPGNEQFF. CDR3 DNA sequence: TGTGCCAGCAGCCCCCCCGGGGCTCCGGGCAATGAGCAGTTCTTC.

In this sample, this clonotype turned up a few times. This chain links TRBV29-1 with TRBJ1-1; weak D call: TRBD1 (5 bases). V was trimmed by 6 bases and J by 7 bases, leaving 12 bases between them. This CDR3 region has 11 residues. Germline V gives CDR1 SQVTM, CDR2 ANQGSEA. DNA for the CDR3: TGCAGCGTCAGGGTAGGGGATGAAGCTTTCTTT. It yields the protein CSVRVGDEAFF. The full variable domain, in which reference TRBV29-1 and TRBJ1-1 provide the parts outside the CDR3, is SAVISQKPSRDICQRGTSLTIQCQVDSQVTMMFWYRQQPGQSLTLIATANQGSEATYESGFVIDKFPISRPNLTFSTLTVSNMSPEDSSIYLCSVRVGDEAFFGQGTRLTVV.

The genes are TRBV7-9 and TRBJ2-2; maybe TRBD1 (6 bases). The V end lost 3 bases, the J end lost 4 bases, and 12 bases lay between the germline ends. The CDR3 consists of 15 residues. The germline gives CDR1 SEHNR, CDR2 FQNEAQ (reference sequence). The CDR3 here is CASSFLDRLTGELFF. The CDR3 region has the DNA TGTGCCAGCAGCTTCCTGGACAGACTCACCGGGGAGCTGTTTTTT.

This clonotype was found many times. The CDR3 sequence: CASRSGGLNTDTQYF. The CDR3 nucleotides are TGTGCCAGCAGATCCGGGGGACTCAACACAGATACGCAGTATTTT. V is TRBV7-2 and J is TRBJ2-3; the D gene is possibly TRBD2 (6 bases). The CDR3 spans 15 residues. V lost 6 bases to trimming and J lost 2 bases, with 15 bases between them. Germline V lookup: CDR1 SGHTA, CDR2 FQGNSA.

The chain employs TRBV5-1 and TRBJ2-5; 15 bases map to TRBD2. The CDR3 totals 19 residues. Trimming removed 4 bases from V and 7 bases from J; junction bases left unmatched: 17. CDR1 SGHRS and CDR2 YFSETQ come from the germline V gene. CDR3 DNA: TGCGCCAGCAGCAGCAATGATCCGGGACTAGCGGGAGGAGATGGGACCCAGTACTTC. It codes for CASSSNDPGLAGGDGTQYF.

This clonotype was counted only a few times. The rearrangement links TRBV12-3 or TRBV12-4 to TRBJ1-1; maybe TRBD1 (5 bases). This CDR3 has 11 residues. V was pared by 6 bases and J by 6 bases, with 8 bases between. The CDR3 nucleotides are TGTGCCAGCAGGGGACCGGCTGAAGCTTTCTTT. This encodes CASRGPAEAFF.

This clonotype was detected a few times. The rearrangement joins TRBV7-2 to TRBJ2-3; D gene ambiguous. Germline CDR1 reads SGHTA; CDR2 reads FQGNSA. V gave up 2 bases and J gave up 5 bases, with 8 bases separating them. The CDR3 covers 13 residues. The CDR3 nucleotides read TGTGCCAGCAGCTTATCAAGGCTAGATACGCAGTATTTT. It yields the protein CASSLSRLDTQYF.

This clonotype turned up a few times. This chain uses TRBV30 with TRBJ2-5; 13 positions agree with TRBD2. Germline CDR1 and CDR2: GTSNPN and SVGIG (reference sequence). V dropped 5 bases and J dropped 2; count of bases not matched to a gene: 11. The CDR3 is 17 amino acids. CDR3 nucleotides: TGTGCCTGGTCGAGGGGGACTAGCGGGGCTAATCAAGAGACCCAGTACTTC. Residues: CAWSRGTSGANQETQYF. The whole variable domain, remainder taken from reference TRBV30 and TRBJ2-5, is SQTIHQWPATLVQPVGSPLSLECTVEGTSNPNLYWYRQAAGRGLQLLFYSVGIGQISSEVPQNLSASRPQDRQFILSSKKLLLSDSGFYLCAWSRGTSGANQETQYFGPGTRLLVL.

This clonotype was counted only a few times. The rearrangement links TRBV5-1 to TRBJ2-1; the match to TRBD2 covers 13 bases. From germline, CDR1 is SGHRS and CDR2 YFSETQ. The CDR3 consists of 15 residues. Trimming cost V 4 bases and J 7 bases; bases outside gene matches: 5. The CDR3 DNA reads TGCGCCAGCAGCCCGGGACTAGCGGGATGGAATGAGCAGTTCTTC. This codes for CASSPGLAGWNEQFF.

This clonotype showed up just a few times. A read error may produce the germline difference seen at one junction end. This chain joins TRBV20-1 and TRBJ2-7; D unclear. CDR1 and CDR2 from the germline V gene are DFQATT and SNEGSKA (reference sequence). There are 12 residues in the CDR3. CDR3 amino acids: CSVREPGYEQYF. The DNA of the CDR3 is TGCAGTGTTAGAGAACCGGGCTACGAGCAGTACTTC.

This sequence joins TRBV29-1 and TRBJ1-2; D gene uncertain. CDR1 is SQVTM, CDR2 ANQGSEA, per germline. V was cut by 3 bases and J by 6 bases, with 11 bases left in between. This CDR3 region has 12 residues. CDR3 sequence reads: CSVEATFDGYTF. CDR3 nucleotides: TGCAGCGTTGAGGCGACGTTTGATGGCTACACCTTC.

This clonotype was seen repeatedly, ten times or more. The chain recombines TRBV5-1 with TRBJ2-2, with unresolved D. Trimming took 1 base from V and 1 from J, leaving 5 bases between them. This CDR3 contains 14 residues. The germline V gene has CDR1 SGHRS and CDR2 YFSETQ. CDR3 nucleotide sequence: TGCGCCAGCAGCTTGCGACAGAACACCGGGGAGCTGTTTTTT. Translating gives CASSLRQNTGELFF. Using reference TRBV5-1 and TRBJ2-2 for the parts outside the CDR3, the full variable domain is KAGVTQTPRYLIKTRGQQVTLSCSPISGHRSVSWYQQTPGQGLQFLFEYFSETQRNKGNFPGRFSGRQFSNSRSEMNVSTLELGDSALYLCASSLRQNTGELFFGEGSRLTVL.

At least ten counts were recorded for this clonotype. The genes are TRBV7-3 and TRBJ2-1; no clear D. V was pared by 3 bases and J by 4 bases, with 10 bases between. The germline gives CDR1 SGHTA, CDR2 FQGTGA. CDR3 size: 14 residues. The CDR3, as DNA: TGTGCCAGCAGCTTGGACCCGTTTTACAATGAGCAGTTCTTC. Translating it yields CASSLDPFYNEQFF.